This entry lists 22 T cell receptor beta chains sequenced from one sample in a study of regulatory T cells in long-lasting Graves disease. Time point in this sample: newly diagnosed GD, antithyroid drugs for less than 3 months. PBMC RNA was the source of the TCR library. Combining iRepertoire HTBI primers with Arm-PCR of CDR3 regions, the authors built TCR beta libraries. TCRdb recomputed calls from the multiplex PCR reads with MiXCR, one row per CDR3 protein. The sample has about 540,000 distinct CDR3 sequences, less than 15% seen once. These data are also associated with another study on T cells in Graves' hyperthyroidism and ophthalmopathy.

The specimen comprised peripheral blood mononuclear cells (PBMCs), sampled at new diagnosis, from a patient treated with antithyroid drugs. The receptors were gathered from a man aged 25 to 40 with Graves disease.

This clonotype was counted only a few times. The chain employs TRBV6-2 or TRBV6-3 and TRBJ2-6; possibly TRBD2 for D (6 bases). This CDR3 has 16 amino acids. CDR1 and CDR2 from the germline V gene are MNHEY and SVGEGT. V was shortened by 2 bases and J by 1 base, with 9 bases between the two germline ends. The CDR3 bases are TGTGCCAGCAGTTACAGGAGGGCTTCTGGGGCCAACGTCCTGACTTTC. Translated, it gives CASSYRRASGANVLTF.

The chain carries TRBV19 and TRBJ1-4; D remains unclear. V was clipped by 3 bases and J by 5 bases, with 4 bases between them. The germline CDR1 and CDR2 sequences are LNHDA and SQIVND (reference sequence). The length of the CDR3 is 12 residues. CDR3 sequence reads: CASSIPNEKLFF. The CDR3 region has the DNA TGTGCCAGTAGTATCCCGAATGAAAAACTGTTTTTT.

The chain uses TRBV9 and TRBJ1-3, with D perhaps matching TRBD1 (5 bases). The V gene lost 2 bases and the J gene lost 0 bases, with 6 bases spanning the gap. This CDR3 is 14 amino acids long. Germline V lookup: CDR1 SGDLS, CDR2 YYNGEE. CDR3 nucleotide sequence: TGTGCCAGCAGCGTGGACACCTCTGGAAACACCATATATTTT. It specifies CASSVDTSGNTIYF.

This clonotype has ten or more counts. This chain joins TRBV2 and TRBJ2-2; TRBD2 matches 7 bases. The CDR3 has 14 residues. V lost 6 bases and J lost 5; bases outside the gene matches: 6. The germline gives CDR1 SNHLY, CDR2 FYNNEI. CDR3 in DNA: TGTGCCAGCAGGACGAGACTAGCAACCGGGGAGCTGTTTTTT. Its translation: CASRTRLATGELFF.

Written as DNA, the CDR3 is TGTGCCAGCAGCTTCAGCGGGACTTCCTACGAGCAGTACTTC. Protein: CASSFSGTSYEQYF. This chain joins TRBV5-4 and TRBJ2-7, with 7 bases fitting TRBD2. The J segment lost 1 base and the V segment lost 2 bases, leaving 3 bases of the junction unmatched. This CDR3 is 14 amino acids long. Germline loops: CDR1 SGHNT, CDR2 YYREEE (reference sequence).

Many counts were recorded for this clonotype. The chain carries TRBV7-9 and TRBJ2-7; D call uncertain. V gave up 0 bases and J gave up 0 bases, with 9 bases separating them. The CDR3 is 15 amino acids. Per the germline V gene, CDR1 is SEHNR and CDR2 is FQNEAQ (reference sequence). The CDR3 DNA follows: TGTGCCAGCAGCTTAGCGCTTCAGCACTCCTACGAGCAGTACTTC. Amino acids: CASSLALQHSYEQYF.

This clonotype was seen ten or more times. One end of the junction does not line up with germline, which may come from a read error. J is TRBJ1-5 and V is TRBV7-2; 7 bases fit TRBD1. The CDR3 length is 17 residues. Germline V gene data show CDR1 as SGHTA and CDR2 as FQGNSA. This CDR3 is CASSLIAAGGGHQPQHF. The CDR3 bases are TGTGCCAGCAGCTTAATCGCGGCAGGGGGAGGGCATCAGCCTCAGCATTTT. Complete variable domain (other parts from reference TRBV7-2 and TRBJ1-5): GAGVSQSPSNKVTEKGKDVELRCDPISGHTALYWYRQSLGQGLEFLIYFQGNSAPDKSGLPSDRFSAERTGGSVSTLTIQRTQQEDSAVYLCASSLIAAGGGHQPQHFGDGTRLSIL.

This clonotype occurred once. With a much larger clone just one base away, this may be a read error. The CDR3 region has the DNA TGTGCCAGCAGTGACGATAGCGGGAGGGCCTGGGAGCAGTACTTC. Protein sequence: CASSDDSGRAWEQYF. The J gene is TRBJ2-7, the V gene TRBV2; 11 nucleotides agree with TRBD2. This CDR3 spans 15 amino acids. V was pared by 3 bases and J by 7 bases, with 8 bases of the junction left unmatched. Per the germline V gene, CDR1 is SNHLY and CDR2 is FYNNEI.

This clonotype was found many times. The V and J genes are TRBV29-1 and TRBJ2-7, with 10 bases aligning to TRBD2. Trimming took 4 bases from V and 2 from J; bases not matched to a gene: 2. Germline CDR1 and CDR2: SQVTM and ANQGSEA. The CDR3 sequence is 13 residues long. The CDR3 spells CSVGLAGTYEQYF. CDR3 DNA sequence: TGCAGCGTTGGACTAGCGGGTACCTACGAGCAGTACTTC.

The rearrangement links TRBV6-4 to TRBJ2-3; TRBD1 matches at 8 bases. V lost 5 bases, J lost 1 base, and 5 bases stayed unmatched. Germline V CDR1 and CDR2: MRHNA, SNTAGT. This CDR3 contains 15 residues. CDR3 residues: CASSLQGDGTDTQYF. Here the CDR3 DNA reads TGTGCCAGCAGTCTACAGGGGGATGGCACAGATACGCAGTATTTT.

This chain joins TRBV20-1 and TRBJ2-7; D not certain. Germline CDR1 reads DFQATT; CDR2 reads SNEGSKA (reference sequence). The CDR3 is 10 amino acids. Trimming took 1 base from V and 7 from J, leaving 5 bases between them. CDR3 in amino acids: CSARAEEQYF. CDR3 nucleotides: TGCAGTGCTAGAGCAGAAGAGCAGTACTTC.

The genes are TRBV24-1 and TRBJ2-1; a possible D gene is TRBD2 (7 bases). Trimming left V 5 bases short and J 4 bases short, with 14 bases between. CDR3 length equals 15 residues. CDR1 and CDR2 (germline): KGHDR, SFDVKD. DNA for the CDR3: TGTGCCACCAGTGTTACAGGGAGGGAGTACAATGAGCAGTTCTTC. Translated, it gives CATSVTGREYNEQFF.

This clonotype occurred once. A much larger clone is a single base away; this may be a read error. The J gene is TRBJ2-1, the V gene TRBV3-1; 8 bases map to TRBD2. There are 11 residues in the CDR3. CDR1 is LGHDT and CDR2 is YNNKEL in the germline V gene (reference sequence). V shed 3 bases, J shed 13 bases, and the junction held 2 bases outside the gene matches. The CDR3 region has the DNA TGTGCCAGCAGCCACACTAGCGGTCAGTTCTTC. It translates to CASSHTSGQFF.

The table lists this clonotype with a few counts. The rearrangement links TRBV30 to TRBJ2-7; D is possibly TRBD1 (5 bases). Trimming took off 0 bases at V and 3 bases at J, with 9 bases between the two ends. This CDR3 has 13 amino acids. The germline V gene encodes CDR1 GTSNPN and CDR2 SVGIG (reference sequence). The CDR3, as DNA: TGTGCCTGGAGTGTGGCAGGGTTCTACGAGCAGTACTTC. Its translation: CAWSVAGFYEQYF.

This clonotype was recorded a few times. V usage is TRBV7-7 and J usage is TRBJ2-2; perhaps TRBD2 as D (5 bases). Looked up from germline, CDR1 is SSHAT and CDR2 is FNYEAQ (reference sequence). CDR3 length equals 15 residues. V was trimmed by 5 bases and J by 4 bases, leaving 14 bases between them. The CDR3 region is CASSLSAGSTGELFF. The DNA of the CDR3 is TGTGCCAGCAGCCTATCTGCGGGTAGCACCGGGGAGCTGTTTTTT.

This clonotype was recorded a few times. The rearrangement uses TRBV13 and TRBJ2-1, with TRBD1 as a possible D gene (5 bases). Trimming cost V 1 base and J 7 bases, with 14 bases left between them. CDR1 and CDR2 from the germline V gene are PRHDT and FYEKMQ (reference sequence). This CDR3 contains 15 residues. DNA for the CDR3: TGTGCCAGCAGCTTAGTCCCATGGAAGGGGAATGAGCAGTTCTTC. Translation: CASSLVPWKGNEQFF.

V gene TRBV5-6 combines with J gene TRBJ1-1, with no clear D. CDR3 size: 11 residues. The germline V gene encodes CDR1 SGHDT and CDR2 YYEEEE. V was trimmed by 3 bases and J by 4 bases, leaving 4 bases between them. CDR3 in amino acids: CASSSATEAFF. The CDR3 region has the DNA TGTGCCAGCAGCTCGGCCACTGAAGCTTTCTTT.

This clonotype was counted between two and nine times. J is TRBJ2-5 and V is TRBV6-1, with 11 positions matching TRBD1. The length of the CDR3 is 16 residues. CDR1 is MNHNS and CDR2 is SASEGT in the germline V gene. V lost 4 bases to trimming and J lost 5 bases; unmatched junction nucleotides: 9. In DNA, the CDR3 is TGTGCCAGCAGTGGATTCGGACAGGGGGCCGGTGAGACCCAGTACTTC. This sequence encodes CASSGFGQGAGETQYF.

This clonotype was counted at least ten times. The chain links TRBV29-1 to TRBJ2-7, with a weak D call TRBD2 (6 bases). CDR3 length equals 12 residues. Trimming took 7 bases from V and 6 from J, leaving 16 bases between them. Germline-derived CDR1 and CDR2 are SQVTM and ANQGSEA. In DNA form, the CDR3 reads TGCAGCGCTCGAAGGGAGGAGAGCGAGCAGTACTTC. Residues: CSARREESEQYF.

There are many counts of this clonotype. The V and J genes are TRBV28 and TRBJ2-1; 7 nucleotides line up with TRBD2. In germline, CDR1 is MDHEN, CDR2 SYDVKM. CDR3 length: 14 amino acids. V trimming: 5 bases; J trimming: 7 bases; junction bases outside the gene matches: 8. CDR3 sequence reads: CASSIAQGGNEQFF. CDR3 nucleotides: TGTGCCAGCAGTATCGCGCAGGGAGGGAATGAGCAGTTCTTC.

This clonotype came up many times. This sequence joins TRBV6-5 and TRBJ1-2, with no clear D. Per germline, CDR1 MNHEY and CDR2 SVGAGI. Trimming took off 0 bases at V and 1 base at J, with 9 bases between the two ends. CDR3 length: 15 residues. CDR3 coding DNA: TGTGCCAGCAGTTACTCAATGGGCAGTAACTATGGCTACACCTTC. Encoded protein: CASSYSMGSNYGYTF.

This clonotype was counted at least ten times. The gene calls are TRBV20-1 and TRBJ2-7; a weak D match, TRBD2 (5 bases). This CDR3 is built from 12 residues. Germline V gene lookup returns CDR1 DFQATT and CDR2 SNEGSKA (reference sequence). V was trimmed by 6 bases and J by 6 bases, leaving 15 bases between them. For the CDR3, the DNA is TGCAGTGCAGGGCCTCCAGGAGGCGAGCAGTACTTC. The encoded protein is CSAGPPGGEQYF.